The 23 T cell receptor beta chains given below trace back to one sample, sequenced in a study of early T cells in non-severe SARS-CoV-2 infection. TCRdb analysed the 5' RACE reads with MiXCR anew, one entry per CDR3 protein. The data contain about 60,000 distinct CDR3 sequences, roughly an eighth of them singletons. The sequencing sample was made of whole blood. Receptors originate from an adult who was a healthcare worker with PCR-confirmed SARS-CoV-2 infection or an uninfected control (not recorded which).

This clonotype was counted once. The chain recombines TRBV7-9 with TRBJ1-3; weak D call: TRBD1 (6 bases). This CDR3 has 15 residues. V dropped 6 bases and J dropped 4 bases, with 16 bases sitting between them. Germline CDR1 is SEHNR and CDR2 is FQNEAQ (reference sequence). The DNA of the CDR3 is TGTGCCAGCAGTCTTACAGGGATTAGAGGAAACACCATATATTTT. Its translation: CASSLTGIRGNTIYF. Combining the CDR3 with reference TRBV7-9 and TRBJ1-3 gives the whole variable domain DTGVSQNPRHKITKRGQNVTFRCDPISEHNRLYWYRQTLGQGPEFLTYFQNEAQLEKSRLLSDRFSAERPKGSFSTLEIQRTEQGDSAMYLCASSLTGIRGNTIYFGEGSWLTVV.

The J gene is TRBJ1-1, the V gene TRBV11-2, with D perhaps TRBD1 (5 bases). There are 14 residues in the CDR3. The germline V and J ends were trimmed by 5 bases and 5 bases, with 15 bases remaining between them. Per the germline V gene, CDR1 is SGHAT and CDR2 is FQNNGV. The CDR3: CASSPFRVGTEAFF. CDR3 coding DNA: TGTGCCAGCAGCCCTTTCAGGGTTGGGACTGAAGCTTTCTTT.

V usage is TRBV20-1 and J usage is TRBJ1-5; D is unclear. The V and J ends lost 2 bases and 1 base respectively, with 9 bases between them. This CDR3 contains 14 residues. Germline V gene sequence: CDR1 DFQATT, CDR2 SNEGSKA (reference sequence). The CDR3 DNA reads TGCAGTGCTAGACGTCTTGGGAGCAATCAGCCCCAGCATTTT. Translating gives CSARRLGSNQPQHF.

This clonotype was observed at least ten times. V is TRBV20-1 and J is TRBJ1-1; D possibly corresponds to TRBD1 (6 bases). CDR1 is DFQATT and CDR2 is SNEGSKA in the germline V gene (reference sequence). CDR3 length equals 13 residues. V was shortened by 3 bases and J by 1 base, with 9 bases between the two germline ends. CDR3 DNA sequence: TGCAGTGCTAGCGGACAGCCGAACACTGAAGCTTTCTTT. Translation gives CSASGQPNTEAFF.

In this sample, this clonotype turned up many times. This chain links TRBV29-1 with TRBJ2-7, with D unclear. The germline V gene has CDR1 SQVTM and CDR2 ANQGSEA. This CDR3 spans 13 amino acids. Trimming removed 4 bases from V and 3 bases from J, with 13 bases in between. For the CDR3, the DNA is TGCAGCGTTGCTGGGCAGTTAGACTACGAGCAGTACTTC. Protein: CSVAGQLDYEQYF.

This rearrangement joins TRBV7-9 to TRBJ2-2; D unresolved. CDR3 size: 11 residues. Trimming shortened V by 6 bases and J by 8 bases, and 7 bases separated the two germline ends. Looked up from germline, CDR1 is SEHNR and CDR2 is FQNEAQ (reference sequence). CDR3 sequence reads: CASRSPGELFF. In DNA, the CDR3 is TGTGCCAGCAGGTCGCCTGGGGAGCTGTTTTTT. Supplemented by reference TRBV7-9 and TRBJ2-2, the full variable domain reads DTGVSQNPRHKITKRGQNVTFRCDPISEHNRLYWYRQTLGQGPEFLTYFQNEAQLEKSRLLSDRFSAERPKGSFSTLEIQRTEQGDSAMYLCASRSPGELFFGEGSRLTVL.

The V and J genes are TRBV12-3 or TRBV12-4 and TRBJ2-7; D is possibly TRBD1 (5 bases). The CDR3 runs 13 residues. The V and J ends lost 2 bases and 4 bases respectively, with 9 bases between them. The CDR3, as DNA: TGTGCCAGCAGTTTAAGGCAGGGTTACGAGCAGTACTTC. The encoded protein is CASSLRQGYEQYF.

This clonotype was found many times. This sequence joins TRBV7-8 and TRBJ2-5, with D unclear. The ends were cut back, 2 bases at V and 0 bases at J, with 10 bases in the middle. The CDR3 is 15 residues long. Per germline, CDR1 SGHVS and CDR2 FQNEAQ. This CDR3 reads CASSLYLQNQETQYF. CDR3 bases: TGTGCCAGCAGCTTATATCTACAGAACCAAGAGACCCAGTACTTC.

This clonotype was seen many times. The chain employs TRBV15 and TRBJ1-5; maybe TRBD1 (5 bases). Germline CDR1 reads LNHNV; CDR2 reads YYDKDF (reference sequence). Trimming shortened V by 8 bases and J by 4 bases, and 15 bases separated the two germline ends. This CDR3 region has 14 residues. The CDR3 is CATGDLDRNQPQHF. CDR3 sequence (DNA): TGTGCCACCGGGGACCTAGACCGTAATCAGCCCCAGCATTTT.

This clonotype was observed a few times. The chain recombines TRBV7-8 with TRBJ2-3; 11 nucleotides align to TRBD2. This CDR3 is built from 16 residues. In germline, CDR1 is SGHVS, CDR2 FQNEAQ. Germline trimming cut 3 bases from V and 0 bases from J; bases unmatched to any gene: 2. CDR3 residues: CASSFWTSGSTDTQYF. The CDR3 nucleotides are TGTGCCAGCAGCTTCTGGACTAGCGGGAGCACAGATACGCAGTATTTT.

In DNA form, the CDR3 reads TGTGCCAGCAGCCAAGAATTTGAAACCTCTAGCACAGATACGCAGTATTTT. As protein: CASSQEFETSSTDTQYF. The V and J genes are TRBV4-2 and TRBJ2-3; D is uncertain. CDR3 length equals 17 residues. V lost 0 bases to trimming and J lost 0 bases, with 13 bases between them. CDR1 is LGHNA and CDR2 is YNFKEQ in the germline V gene.

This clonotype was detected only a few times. The DNA of the CDR3 is TGTGCCAGCAGCTCTCTCCGGGAGGGCCGAGAGACCCAGTACTTC. Translation: CASSSLREGRETQYF. The chain has TRBV7-9 and TRBJ2-5; TRBD2 matches at 8 bases. The CDR3 contains 15 residues. CDR1 and CDR2 from the germline V gene are SEHNR and FQNEAQ (reference sequence). After removal of 4 bases from V and 4 bases from J, the junction contained 8 bases not matched to a gene.

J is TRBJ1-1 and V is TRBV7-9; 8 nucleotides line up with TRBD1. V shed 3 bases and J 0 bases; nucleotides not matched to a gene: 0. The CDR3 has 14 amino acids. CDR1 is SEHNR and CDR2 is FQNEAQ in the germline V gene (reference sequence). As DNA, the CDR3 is TGTGCCAGCAGCTTGGGACAGGTGAACACTGAAGCTTTCTTT. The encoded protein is CASSLGQVNTEAFF.

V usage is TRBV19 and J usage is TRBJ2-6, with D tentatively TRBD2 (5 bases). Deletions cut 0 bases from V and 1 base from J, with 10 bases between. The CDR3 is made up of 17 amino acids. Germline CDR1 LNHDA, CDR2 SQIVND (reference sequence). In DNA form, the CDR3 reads TGTGCCAGTAGTATAGATCGAGCGGAGTCTGGGGCCAACGTCCTGACTTTC. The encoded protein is CASSIDRAESGANVLTF.

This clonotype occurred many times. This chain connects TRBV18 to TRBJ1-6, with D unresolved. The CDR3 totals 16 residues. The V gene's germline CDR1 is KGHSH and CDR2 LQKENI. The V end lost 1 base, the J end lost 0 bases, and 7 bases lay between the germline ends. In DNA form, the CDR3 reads TGTGCCAGCTCACCACAGGGCCGCTCCTATAATTCACCCCTCCACTTT. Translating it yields CASSPQGRSYNSPLHF. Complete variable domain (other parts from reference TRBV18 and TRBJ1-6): NAGVMQNPRHLVRRRGQEARLRCSPMKGHSHVYWYRQLPEEGLKFMVYLQKENIIDESGMPKERFSAEFPKEGPSILRIQQVVRGDSAAYFCASSPQGRSYNSPLHFGNGTRLTVT.

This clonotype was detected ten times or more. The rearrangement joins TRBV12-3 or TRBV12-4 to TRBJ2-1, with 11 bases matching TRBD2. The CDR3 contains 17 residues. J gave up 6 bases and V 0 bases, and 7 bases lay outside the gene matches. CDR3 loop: CASSLAQNSGRGNEQFF. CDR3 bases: TGTGCCAGCAGTTTAGCGCAAAATAGCGGGAGGGGCAATGAGCAGTTCTTC.

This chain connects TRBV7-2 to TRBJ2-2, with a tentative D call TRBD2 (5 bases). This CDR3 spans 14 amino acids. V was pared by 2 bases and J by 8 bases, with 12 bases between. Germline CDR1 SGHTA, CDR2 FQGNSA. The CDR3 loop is CASSLRAWTGELFF. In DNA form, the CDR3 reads TGTGCCAGCAGCTTAAGGGCCTGGACTGGGGAGCTGTTTTTT.

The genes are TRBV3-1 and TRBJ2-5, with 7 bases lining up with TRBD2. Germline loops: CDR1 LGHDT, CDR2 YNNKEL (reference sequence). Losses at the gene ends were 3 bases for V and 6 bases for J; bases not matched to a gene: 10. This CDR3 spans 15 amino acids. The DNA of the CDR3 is TGTGCCAGCAGCCAGGGGGGGAGTCCTGCAAAGACCCAGTACTTC. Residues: CASSQGGSPAKTQYF.

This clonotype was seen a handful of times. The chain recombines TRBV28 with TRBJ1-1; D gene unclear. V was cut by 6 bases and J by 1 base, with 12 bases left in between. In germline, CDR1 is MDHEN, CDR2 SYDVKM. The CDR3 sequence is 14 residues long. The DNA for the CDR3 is TGTGCCAGCAGCTCCGGACGGTGGAACACTGAAGCTTTCTTT. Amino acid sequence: CASSSGRWNTEAFF.

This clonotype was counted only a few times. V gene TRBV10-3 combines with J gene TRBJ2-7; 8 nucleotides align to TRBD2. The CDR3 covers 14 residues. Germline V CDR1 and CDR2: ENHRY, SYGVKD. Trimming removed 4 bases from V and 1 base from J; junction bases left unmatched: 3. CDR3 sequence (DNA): TGTGCCATCAGTGTAGCGGGGACTTCCTACGAGCAGTACTTC. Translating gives CAISVAGTSYEQYF.

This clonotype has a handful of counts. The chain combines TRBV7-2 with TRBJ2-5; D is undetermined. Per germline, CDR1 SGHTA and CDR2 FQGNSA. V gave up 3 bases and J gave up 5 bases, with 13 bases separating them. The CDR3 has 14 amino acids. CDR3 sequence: CASSFSPSLETQYF. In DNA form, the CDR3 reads TGTGCCAGCAGCTTCTCCCCGTCCCTGGAGACCCAGTACTTC.

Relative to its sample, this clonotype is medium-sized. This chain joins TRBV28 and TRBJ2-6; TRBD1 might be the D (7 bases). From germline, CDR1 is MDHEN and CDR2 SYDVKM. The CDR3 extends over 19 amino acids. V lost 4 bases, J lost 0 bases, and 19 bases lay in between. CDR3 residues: CASSSNEAGGYSGANVLTF. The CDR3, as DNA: TGTGCCAGCAGTTCTAACGAGGCAGGGGGGTACTCTGGGGCCAACGTCCTGACTTTC.

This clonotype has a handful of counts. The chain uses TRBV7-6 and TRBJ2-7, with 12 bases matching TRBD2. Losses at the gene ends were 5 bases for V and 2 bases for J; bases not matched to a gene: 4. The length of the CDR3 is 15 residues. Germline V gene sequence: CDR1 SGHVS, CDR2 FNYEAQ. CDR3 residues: CASSDGLAGPYEQYF. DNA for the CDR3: TGTGCCAGCAGCGACGGACTAGCGGGACCCTACGAGCAGTACTTC.